These 24 T cell receptor beta chains were sequenced from one sample in a study of OX40 agonist ivuxolimab in advanced cancers. This table comes from immunoSEQ multiplex PCR, and its TCRdb copy is limited to in-frame clones, with some not included. The profile shows about 70,000 clones, around 90% of them singletons. Here the sequenced sample was CD4+ or CD8+ T cells sorted from blood, taken in a trial of the OX40 agonist ivuxolimab. These receptors were taken from an adult with an advanced solid tumor such as melanoma, head and neck, liver or kidney cancer.

This chain connects TRBV18 to TRBJ1-4; 10 nucleotides match TRBD1. Germline CDR1 KGHSH, CDR2 LQKENI. The CDR3 length is 15 residues. After removal of 4 bases from V and 8 bases from J, the junction contained 7 bases not matched to a gene. The CDR3 DNA sequence: TGTGCCAGCTCACGATCGACAGGGGGCGAGGAAAAACTGTTTTTT. Translated, it gives CASSRSTGGEEKLFF. The full variable domain, its missing parts supplied by reference TRBV18 and TRBJ1-4, is NAGVMQNPRHLVRRRGQEARLRCSPMKGHSHVYWYRQLPEEGLKFMVYLQKENIIDESGMPKERFSAEFPKEGPSILRIQQVVRGDSAAYFCASSRSTGGEEKLFFGSGTQLSVL.

This clone was seen ten or more times. This rearrangement joins TRBV19 to TRBJ1-1; no clear D. The V and J ends lost 7 bases and 0 bases respectively, with 15 bases between them. The CDR3 covers 15 residues. CDR1 and CDR2 from the germline V gene are LNHDA and SQIVND (reference sequence). The CDR3, as DNA: TGTGCCAGTAAAAAAATGGATTTAATGAACACTGAAGCTTTCTTT. Its translation is CASKKMDLMNTEAFF.

V and J are TRBV28 and TRBJ2-3; D not resolved. CDR1 MDHEN and CDR2 SYDVKM come from the germline V gene. The V end was cut by 4 bases, the J end by 2 bases, with 10 bases between. This CDR3 is built from 14 residues. The CDR3 DNA sequence: TGTGCCAGCAGTTCCGGAGTACTCACAGATACGCAGTATTTT. Its translation: CASSSGVLTDTQYF. Full variable domain (outside the CDR3, taken from reference TRBV28 and TRBJ2-3): DVKVTQSSRYLVKRTGEKVFLECVQDMDHENMFWYRQDPGLGLRLIYFSYDVKMKEKGDIPEGYSVSREKKERFSLILESASTNQTSMYLCASSSGVLTDTQYFGPGTRLTVL.

The chain joins TRBV28 to TRBJ1-5; 7 positions agree with TRBD1. CDR1 is MDHEN and CDR2 is SYDVKM in the germline V gene. J gave up 0 bases and V 1 base, and 12 bases lay outside the gene matches. CDR3 length equals 19 residues. CDR3 in amino acids: CASSLYPGGQRDSNQPQHF. CDR3 nucleotides: TGTGCCAGCAGTTTATACCCAGGGGGACAGAGGGATAGCAATCAGCCCCAGCATTTT.

This clone was seen a single time. The rearrangement uses TRBV27 and TRBJ1-2; D perhaps matches TRBD1 (5 bases). Trimming shortened V by 3 bases and J by 6 bases, and 11 bases separated the two germline ends. Germline V gives CDR1 MNHEY, CDR2 SMNVEV (reference sequence). The CDR3 consists of 13 residues. The DNA of the CDR3 is TGTGCCAGCAGTTTCGAGGGGCGGGATGGCTACACCTTC. Protein: CASSFEGRDGYTF.

This clone occurred a few times. CDR3 in amino acids: CASSSNREYQPQHF. CDR3 sequence (DNA): TGTGCCAGTAGTAGTAACAGGGAGTATCAGCCCCAGCATTTT. The V call is TRBV19, the J call TRBJ1-5; possibly TRBD1 for D (6 bases). Germline V gives CDR1 LNHDA, CDR2 SQIVND (reference sequence). The CDR3 totals 14 residues. The V gene lost 4 bases and the J gene lost 5 bases, with 12 bases spanning the gap. Full variable domain (rest looked up from reference TRBV19 and TRBJ1-5): DGGITQSPKYLFRKEGQNVTLSCEQNLNHDAMYWYRQDPGQGLRLIYYSQIVNDFQKGDIAEGYSVSREKKESFPLTVTSAQKNPTAFYLCASSSNREYQPQHFGDGTRLSIL.

This clone was detected a few times. This rearrangement joins TRBV5-8 to TRBJ1-2, with D tentatively TRBD1 (6 bases). Trimming removed 2 bases from V and 4 bases from J, with 15 bases in between. This CDR3 comprises 15 residues. In germline, CDR1 is SGHTS, CDR2 YDEGEE. This CDR3 reads CASSFGATGIYGYTF. CDR3 DNA sequence: TGTGCCAGCAGCTTCGGGGCTACAGGGATCTATGGCTACACCTTC.

V usage is TRBV7-9 and J usage is TRBJ2-2; D might be TRBD2 (5 bases). There are 13 residues in the CDR3. Germline CDR1 is SEHNR and CDR2 is FQNEAQ (reference sequence). The germline V and J ends were trimmed by 2 bases and 7 bases, with 8 bases remaining between them. The CDR3 coding sequence is TGTGCCAGCAGCTTATATGGGAGCGGGGAGCTGTTTTTT. This encodes CASSLYGSGELFF.

V gene TRBV18 combines with J gene TRBJ1-6; perhaps TRBD1 as D (5 bases). The CDR3 spans 14 residues. Trimming cost V 6 bases and J 9 bases, with 15 bases left between them. CDR1 is KGHSH and CDR2 is LQKENI in the germline V gene. The CDR3 here is CASSRDGGSSPLHF. The CDR3 DNA sequence: TGTGCCAGCTCTCGGGACGGAGGGAGTTCACCCCTCCACTTT.

The chain recombines TRBV5-1 with TRBJ1-6, with 8 bases fitting TRBD1. Germline CDR1 is SGHRS and CDR2 is YFSETQ. Germline trimming cut 4 bases from V and 8 bases from J; bases unmatched to any gene: 8. The CDR3 is made up of 15 amino acids. CDR3 nucleotide sequence: TGCGCCAGCAGCCTGGAGGGACAGGTGGATTCACCCCTCCACTTT. It translates to CASSLEGQVDSPLHF.

The CDR3: CASSSGAGANVLTF. CDR3 sequence (DNA): TGTGCCAGTAGTTCGGGGGCTGGGGCCAACGTCCTGACTTTC. This chain links TRBV19 with TRBJ2-6, with TRBD2 as a possible D gene (6 bases). V was shortened by 5 bases and J by 2 bases, with 7 bases between the two germline ends. CDR1 and CDR2 (germline): LNHDA, SQIVND (reference sequence). This CDR3 has 14 residues.

The genes are TRBV6-6 and TRBJ1-1; the D is unclear. The CDR3 runs 11 residues. V lost 6 bases, J lost 11 bases, and 13 bases lay in between. CDR1 and CDR2 from the germline V gene are MNHNY and SVGAGI (reference sequence). The CDR3 loop is CASSFSGSAFF. CDR3 DNA sequence: TGTGCCAGCAGCTTCAGTGGATCGGCTTTCTTT.

The J gene is TRBJ2-3, the V gene TRBV21-1; the table assigns TRBD2, which was not confirmed against the DNA. TRBV21-1 is assigned pseudogene status. The CDR3 runs to 13 residues. The CDR3 is CASRVEWTDTQYF. CDR3 nucleotides: TGTGCCAGCCGGGTCGAGTGGACAGATACGCAGTATTTT.

This chain connects TRBV27 to TRBJ2-3; TRBD2 agrees at 15 bases. The CDR3 contains 18 residues. CDR1 and CDR2 (germline): MNHEY, SMNVEV (reference sequence). The V segment lost 7 bases and the J segment 1 base; nucleotides outside the gene matches: 9. The CDR3 region has the DNA TGTGCCAGCACCACGGGAGGACTAGCGGGGGGGGGCACAGATACGCAGTATTTT. It yields the protein CASTTGGLAGGGTDTQYF.

The chain has TRBV6-5 and TRBJ1-2; no reliable D call. The CDR3 runs 13 residues. Germline CDR1 MNHEY, CDR2 SVGAGI. V lost 0 bases to trimming and J lost 2 bases, with 4 bases between them. CDR3 in DNA: TGTGCCAGCAGTTACTCCGACAACTATGGCTACACCTTC. Amino acids: CASSYSDNYGYTF.

This clone was seen just once. V gene TRBV6-5 combines with J gene TRBJ2-2; D not resolved. The CDR3 is 14 residues long. CDR1 and CDR2 (germline): MNHEY, SVGAGI. Trimming shortened V by 2 bases and J by 0 bases, and 4 bases separated the two germline ends. CDR3 in amino acids: CASSYTANTGELFF. CDR3 DNA sequence: TGTGCCAGCAGTTACACAGCGAACACCGGGGAGCTGTTTTTT.

The J gene is TRBJ2-2, the V gene TRBV2; D gene uncertain. The V end was cut by 0 bases, the J end by 3 bases, with 14 bases between. In germline, CDR1 is SNHLY, CDR2 FYNNEI. This CDR3 is built from 17 residues. CDR3 sequence reads: CASSEAVSPAYTGELFF. The CDR3 DNA reads as TGTGCCAGCAGTGAAGCGGTGAGTCCGGCTTACACCGGGGAGCTGTTTTTT.

This clone was recorded a few times. The chain combines TRBV6-1 with TRBJ2-5; TRBD2 aligns across 7 bases. CDR1 and CDR2 (germline): MNHNS, SASEGT. This CDR3 spans 13 amino acids. Losses at the gene ends were 8 bases for V and 3 bases for J; bases not matched to a gene: 6. The CDR3 is CASSAGLEETQYF. The CDR3 DNA follows: TGTGCCAGCTCCGCTGGACTAGAAGAGACCCAGTACTTC.

The chain carries TRBV29-1 and TRBJ1-6; D uncertain. CDR3 size: 13 residues. V was cut by 5 bases and J by 7 bases, with 12 bases left in between. Germline V gives CDR1 SQVTM, CDR2 ANQGSEA. CDR3 region: CSVPGDGNSPLHF. In DNA, the CDR3 is TGCAGCGTTCCCGGTGACGGGAATTCACCCCTCCACTTT. Combining the CDR3 with reference TRBV29-1 and TRBJ1-6 gives the whole variable domain SAVISQKPSRDICQRGTSLTIQCQVDSQVTMMFWYRQQPGQSLTLIATANQGSEATYESGFVIDKFPISRPNLTFSTLTVSNMSPEDSSIYLCSVPGDGNSPLHFGNGTRLTVT.

The V gene is TRBV5-4, the J gene TRBJ1-1; a possible D gene is TRBD1 (5 bases). From germline, CDR1 is SGHNT and CDR2 YYREEE (reference sequence). CDR3 length: 15 amino acids. Trimming took 7 bases from V and 3 from J, leaving 19 bases between them. CDR3 loop: CASFRAGRGDTEAFF. Here the CDR3 DNA reads TGTGCCAGCTTCAGGGCAGGGCGAGGGGACACTGAAGCTTTCTTT.

J is TRBJ2-7 and V is TRBV7-8; D call uncertain. Germline CDR1 SGHVS, CDR2 FQNEAQ. Trimming stripped 1 base from V and 3 bases from J, with 16 bases between. This CDR3 comprises 16 residues. CDR3 coding DNA: TGTGCCAGCAGCTTAGGGGGTAGGGTGCCTTACTACGAGCAGTACTTC. This translates into CASSLGGRVPYYEQYF.

J is TRBJ2-1 and V is TRBV10-3; 8 bases are shared with TRBD1. J lost 6 bases, V lost 3 bases, and 10 bases had no gene match. This CDR3 is 16 amino acids long. Germline-derived CDR1 and CDR2 are ENHRY and SYGVKD. The DNA of the CDR3 is TGTGCCATCAGTGAATGGCAGGGGGCGTCGGTCAATGAGCAGTTCTTC. Translation gives CAISEWQGASVNEQFF.

The rearrangement joins TRBV7-6 to TRBJ2-7, with a tentative D call TRBD2 (6 bases). The length of the CDR3 is 15 residues. The V end was cut by 1 base, the J end by 5 bases, with 15 bases between. Germline V CDR1 and CDR2: SGHVS, FNYEAQ. The CDR3 protein is CASSLELGRFNEQYF. CDR3 nucleotide sequence: TGTGCCAGCAGCTTAGAGTTAGGGAGGTTCAACGAGCAGTACTTC.

The rearrangement links TRBV2 to TRBJ2-1; D may correspond to TRBD1 or TRBD2 (5 bases each). The CDR3 has 12 amino acids. The V end lost 6 bases, the J end lost 9 bases, and 12 bases lay between the germline ends. Germline CDR1 and CDR2: SNHLY and FYNNEI. CDR3 sequence (DNA): TGTGCCAGCAGCCTACAGGACTTTGAGCAGTTCTTC. Protein product: CASSLQDFEQFF.